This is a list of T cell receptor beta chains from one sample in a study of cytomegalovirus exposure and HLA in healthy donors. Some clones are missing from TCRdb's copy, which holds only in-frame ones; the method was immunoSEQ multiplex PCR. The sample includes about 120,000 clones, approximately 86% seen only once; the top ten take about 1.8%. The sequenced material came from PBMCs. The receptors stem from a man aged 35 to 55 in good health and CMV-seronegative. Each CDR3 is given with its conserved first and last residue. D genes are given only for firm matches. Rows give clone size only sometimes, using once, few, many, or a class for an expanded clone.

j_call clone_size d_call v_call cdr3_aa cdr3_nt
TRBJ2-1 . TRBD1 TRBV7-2 CASSPRTGDRFNNEQFF TGTGCCAGCAGCCCCAGGACAGGGGACCGATTTAACAATGAGCAGTTCTTC
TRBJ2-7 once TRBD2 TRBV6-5 CASKRAGVTYEQYF TGTGCCAGCAAAAGGGCGGGGGTTACCTACGAGCAGTACTTC
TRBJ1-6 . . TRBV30 CAWSTGVNSPLHF TGTGCCTGGAGTACGGGAGTTAATTCACCCCTCCACTTT
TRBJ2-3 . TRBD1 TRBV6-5 CASRPGQDWGTQYF TGTGCCAGCCGACCCGGACAGGATTGGGGTACGCAGTATTTT
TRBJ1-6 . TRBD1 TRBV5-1 CASRGDSYNSPLHF TGCGCCAGCAGAGGGGACAGTTATAATTCACCCCTCCACTTT
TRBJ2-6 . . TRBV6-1 CASSDEVGASGANVLTF TGTGCCAGCAGTGATGAGGTTGGGGCTTCTGGGGCCAACGTCCTGACTTTC
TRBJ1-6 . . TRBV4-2 CASSQDGGRGYNSPLHF TGTGCCAGCAGCCAAGACGGAGGCCGGGGTTATAATTCACCCCTCCACTTT
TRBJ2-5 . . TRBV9 CASSVVSSLGTQYF TGTGCCAGCAGCGTAGTCTCTAGCTTAGGGACCCAGTACTTC
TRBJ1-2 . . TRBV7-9 CASSLGRDGGYTF TGTGCCAGCAGCTTAGGGCGGGACGGCGGCTACACCTTC
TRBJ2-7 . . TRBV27 CASSLGGAREQYF TGTGCCAGCAGTTTAGGGGGGGCGAGGGAGCAGTACTTC
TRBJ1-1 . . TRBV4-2 CASSQEGQNTEAFF TGTGCCAGCAGCCAAGAGGGGCAGAACACTGAAGCTTTCTTT
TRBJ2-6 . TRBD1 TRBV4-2 CASSQAGGSGANVLTF TGTGCCAGCAGCCAAGCAGGGGGCTCTGGGGCCAACGTCCTGACTTTC
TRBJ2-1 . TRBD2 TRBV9 CASSVLPAGGHNEQFF TGTGCCAGCAGCGTACTTCCCGCGGGGGGACACAATGAGCAGTTCTTC
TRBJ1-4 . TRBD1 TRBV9 CASSVGGWGQRATNEKLFF TGTGCCAGCAGCGTAGGAGGGTGGGGACAGAGAGCAACTAATGAAAAACTGTTTTTT
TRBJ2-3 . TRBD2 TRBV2 CASSLAAGGTVDTQYF TGTGCCAGCAGTTTAGCCGCGGGGGGGACGGTAGATACGCAGTATTTT
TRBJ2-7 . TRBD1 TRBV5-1 CASSRQGPYEQYF TGCGCCAGCAGCCGACAGGGCCCCTACGAGCAGTACTTC
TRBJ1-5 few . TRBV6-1 CASTRPATNQPQHF TGTGCCAGCACCAGGCCAGCTACCAATCAGCCCCAGCATTTT
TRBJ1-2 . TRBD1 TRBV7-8 CASSPVGTGVNYGYTF TGTGCCAGCAGCCCAGTAGGGACAGGGGTTAACTATGGCTACACCTTC
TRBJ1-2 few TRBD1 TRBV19 CASSADRGPAASASRYGYTF TGTGCCAGTAGTGCGGACAGGGGGCCGGCTGCCTCGGCTTCGCGCTATGGCTACACCTTC
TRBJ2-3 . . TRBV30 CAWRLAGDTQYF TGTGCCTGGAGACTAGCTGGAGATACGCAGTATTTT
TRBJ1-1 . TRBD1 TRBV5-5 CASKTGARDTEAFF TGTGCCAGCAAAACAGGGGCAAGGGACACTGAAGCTTTCTTT
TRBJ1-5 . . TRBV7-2 CASSLVLGGNQPQHF TGTGCCAGCAGCTTAGTGTTAGGAGGCAATCAGCCCCAGCATTTT
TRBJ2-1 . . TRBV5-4 CASSLAPSWDEQFF TGTGCCAGCAGCTTGGCCCCTAGTTGGGATGAGCAGTTCTTC
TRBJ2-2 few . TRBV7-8 CASRESVNTGELFF TGTGCCAGCAGAGAGTCGGTGAACACCGGGGAGCTGTTTTTT
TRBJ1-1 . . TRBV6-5 CASTGNTEAFF TGTGCCAGCACCGGTAACACTGAAGCTTTCTTT
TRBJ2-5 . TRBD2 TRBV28 CASSLSGGGQETQYF TGTGCCAGCAGTCTTAGCGGGGGGGGACAAGAGACCCAGTACTTC
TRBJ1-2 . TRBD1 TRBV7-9 CASSQGQNFNYGYTF TGTGCCAGCAGCCAGGGACAGAACTTTAACTATGGCTACACCTTC
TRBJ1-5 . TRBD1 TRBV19 CASSGKGANQPQHF TGTGCCAGTAGTGGGAAGGGGGCCAATCAGCCCCAGCATTTT
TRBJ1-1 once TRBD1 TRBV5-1 CASSTEGQGYTEAFF TGCGCCAGCAGCACGGAAGGACAGGGATACACTGAAGCTTTCTTT
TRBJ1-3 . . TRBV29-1 CSVSNSGNTIYF TGCAGCGTTTCCAATTCTGGAAACACCATATATTTT
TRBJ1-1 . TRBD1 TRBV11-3 CASSLEGQGGAFF TGTGCCAGCAGCTTAGAGGGACAGGGTGGAGCTTTCTTT
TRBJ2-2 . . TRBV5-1 CASSLTGQGTGELFF TGCGCCAGCAGCTTGACGGGTCAGGGCACCGGGGAGCTGTTTTTT
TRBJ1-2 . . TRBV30 CAWSVSQGYTF TGTGCCTGGAGTGTTTCCCAAGGCTACACCTTC
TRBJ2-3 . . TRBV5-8 CASSFKGVLSTSTDTQYF TGTGCCAGCAGCTTTAAGGGGGTCTTATCAACTAGCACAGATACGCAGTATTTT
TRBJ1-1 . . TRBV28 CASSFLYPNTEAFF TGTGCCAGCAGTTTCCTTTATCCGAACACTGAAGCTTTCTTT
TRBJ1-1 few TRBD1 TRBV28 CASSKTGWNTEAFF TGTGCCAGCAGCAAGACAGGGTGGAACACTGAAGCTTTCTTT
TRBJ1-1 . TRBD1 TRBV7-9 CASSGARGRGTEAFF TGTGCCAGCAGCGGAGCCAGGGGGCGAGGCACTGAAGCTTTCTTT
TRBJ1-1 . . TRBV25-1 CASSAGAAFGTEAFF TGTGCCAGCAGTGCAGGGGCCGCTTTTGGAACTGAAGCTTTCTTT